This record concerns one TCR beta chain sequence. Its antigen is as yet unknown. Clones were read by immunoSEQ multiplex PCR, and TCRdb kept only the in-frame ones, dropping some. This table has about 85,000 clones, approximately 90% appearing once. This entry comes from a study of graft-versus-host responses after intestinal transplantation. As for the study in general: Tacrolimus plus steroids were given to all recipients for 2 to 4 years, preceded by anti-thymocyte globulin induction. Findings of the study overall: Where graft-donor T cell macrochimerism was present, patients had high graft-versus-host to host-versus-graft clonal ratios in allografts. HvG clone declines early post-transplant were associated with peak circulating GvH levels. Analysis identified GvH clones in recipient marrow, with some appearing first in ileum or blood.

The CDR3 is 15 residues long. Germline values: CDR1 SNHLY, CDR2 FYNNEI. V dropped 4 bases and J dropped 0 bases, with 13 bases sitting between them. This TCR was sampled from a human donor who was the organ donor for an intestinal transplant. The genes are TRBV2 and TRBJ2-7; the D gene could be TRBD1 or TRBD2 (5 bases each). This specimen was unstimulated CD8+ T cells sorted from spleen or lymph node cells, taken before transplant. CDR3 residues: CASSGVGESSYEQYF. CDR3 in DNA: TGTGCCAGCAGTGGGGTAGGGGAGAGCTCCTACGAGCAGTACTTC.